The rows below give T cell receptor beta chains drawn from one sample of a study of blood T cells in healthy people across ages. TCRdb re-called the 5' RACE reads through MiXCR, storing one row per CDR3 protein. This sample carries around 1,000,000 distinct CDR3 sequences, about 25% of them seen once, and the ten largest clones take about 0.72%. These data are also associated with another study on T cells of mothers and their children.

The sample taken for sequencing was blood. These receptors all stem from a girl aged 2 to 10 in good health. CDR3s leave out the opening cysteine and the closing phenylalanine or tryptophan. The order of the fields is V gene, J gene, clone size, CDR3 protein. The size entry is marked missing in some rows and otherwise reads once, few, many or a size class.

TRBV7-7	TRBJ2-7	.	ASSPGSGGYEQY
TRBV4-1	TRBJ2-5	.	ASSFRRGETQY
TRBV5-1	TRBJ2-5	few	ASSLQDRETQY
TRBV12-3/TRBV12-4	TRBJ2-7	many	ASSFGGEQY
TRBV27	TRBJ2-5	few	ASSPTGLKTQY
TRBV29-1	TRBJ2-1	few	SVEGRALYNEQF
TRBV7-9	TRBJ1-2	.	ASSLKS
TRBV6-2/TRBV6-3	TRBJ2-1	few	ASSYDSGGYNEQF
TRBV11-2	TRBJ1-4	few	ASSLEYGTEEKLF
TRBV29-1	TRBJ2-5	few	SARRLILETQY
TRBV3-1	TRBJ2-1	few	ASSLSPGLAVDSSYNEQF
TRBV4-1	TRBJ2-2	few	ASSQAKNTGELF
TRBV20-1	TRBJ2-7	.	SARDWTSGEQY
TRBV11-2	TRBJ2-6	few	ASRPGQGNSGANVLT
TRBV4-1	TRBJ1-5	.	ASSQSAWGNQPQH
TRBV25-1	TRBJ1-2	.	VSSEFSGYT
TRBV3-1	TRBJ1-2	.	ASSQDYGGRNGYT
TRBV6-4	TRBJ2-1	once	ASSARGADNEQF
TRBV29-1	TRBJ2-7	.	SVLFRDTLYEQY
TRBV10-3	TRBJ2-1	.	AIRGSDSVYNEQF
TRBV28	.	few	ASSRRTSGRYEQY
TRBV12-3/TRBV12-4	TRBJ1-4	few	ASRPRGPRSTNEKLF
TRBV29-1	TRBJ2-7	.	SVLLSEGKYEQY
TRBV29-1	TRBJ2-1	many	SVESAVVYNEQF
TRBV9	.	few	ASSVGYRDGVSYEQY
TRBV2	TRBJ2-1	few	ASSGFLGTSSNEQF
TRBV20-1	TRBJ2-7	few	SAGEKGGNYEQY
TRBV6-5	TRBJ2-1	.	ASSRPSGSKNEQF
TRBV12-3/TRBV12-4	TRBJ2-1	.	ASSSTSGSPEQF
TRBV28	TRBJ2-5	few	ASSAPRGSGQTQY
TRBV21-1	TRBJ2-2	.	ASIPTKLNTGELF
TRBV14	TRBJ1-1	.	ASRKGGTTEAF
TRBV20-1	TRBJ1-4	few	SATGGINEKLF
TRBV2	TRBJ2-7	few	ASLAGLPYEQY
TRBV7-9	TRBJ2-7	.	ASSLVGSTYEQY
TRBV11-2	TRBJ2-1	many	ASSLEWRLVADYNEQF